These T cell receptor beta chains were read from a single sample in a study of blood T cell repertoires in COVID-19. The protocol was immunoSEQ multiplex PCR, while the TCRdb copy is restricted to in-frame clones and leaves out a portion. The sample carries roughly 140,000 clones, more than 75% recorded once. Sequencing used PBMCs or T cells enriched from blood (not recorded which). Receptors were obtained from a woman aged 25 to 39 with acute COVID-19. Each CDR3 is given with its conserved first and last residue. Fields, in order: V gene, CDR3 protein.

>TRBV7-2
CASSLDIGVSPLHF
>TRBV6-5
CASSIDRVHSPLHF
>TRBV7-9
CASSLGLAGAYETQYF
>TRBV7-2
CASSTTGTHPDGEFF
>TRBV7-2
CASTPPGEQQPQHF
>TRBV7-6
CASVSQAFSGNTIYF
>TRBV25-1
CASSVGIPTSASGYEQYF
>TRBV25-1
CASSESGGQETQYF
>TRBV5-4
CASSFARGSNEKLFF
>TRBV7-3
CASSLYPGLTYEQYF
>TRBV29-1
CSVEAAGTTNEKLFF
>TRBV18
CASSPPAGNGYTF
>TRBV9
CASSGPQGSNYGYTF
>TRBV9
CASSAGDRGYGYTF
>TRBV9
CASSRDLAGATYEQYF
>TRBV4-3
CASRKQGDTDTQYF
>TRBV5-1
CASSSSGGPSTDTQYF
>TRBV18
CASSFQGSEQYF
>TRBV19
CASSHTGTVAYEQYF
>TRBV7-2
CASSLGAVNEQFF
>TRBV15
CATSRDRPGTNTGELFF
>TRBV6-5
CASSFRDRNSPLHF
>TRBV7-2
CASSLAGGTYNEQFF
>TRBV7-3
CASSATGGVSGYTF
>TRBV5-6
CASSSGGTGELFF
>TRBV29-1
CSATGIDIPGELFF
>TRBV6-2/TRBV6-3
CASSYPGNVLTF
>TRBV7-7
CASSLDLERSYEQYF
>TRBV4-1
CASSPPVGRETEAFF
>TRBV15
CATSRLMNEKLFF
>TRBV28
CASTPGGRNQPQHF
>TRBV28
CASSPLASSPYEQYF
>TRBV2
CASRGRTSGSTEQFF
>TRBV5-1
CASSPIQGFHEQYF
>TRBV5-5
CASSATQGANYGYTF
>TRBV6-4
CASSDSFASGTSTDTQYF
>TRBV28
CASVQPSGQPQHF
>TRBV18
CASSRGLERNEQYF
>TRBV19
CASSFRDTSGNTIYF
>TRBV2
CASTADRNTEAFF
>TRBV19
CASSETVYSNQPQHF
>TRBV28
CASRTGQDYEQYF
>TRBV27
CASSWVAGGPDTQYF
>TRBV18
CASSRPLRRRYEQYF